This TCR beta chain was profiled in a study of identical twins. In TCRdb, the 5' RACE reads were re-called with MiXCR into one record per CDR3 protein. The sample holds roughly 260,000 distinct CDR3 sequences; 7% to 8.5% are singletons and the top ten take around 5.4%. Another study also made use of these data, one on yellow fever vaccine responses in identical twins.

The TCR comes from a woman aged 18-29 years in good health. Material for sequencing was CD8+ T cells sorted from blood.

CDR3 protein: CASSLVVLINTGELFF. The DNA for the CDR3 is TGTGCCAGCAGCTTAGTGGTACTAATAAACACCGGGGAGCTGTTTTTT. The genes are TRBV7-8 and TRBJ2-2; D is ambiguous. This CDR3 contains 16 residues. Germline V gene data show CDR1 as SGHVS and CDR2 as FQNEAQ. The V end lost 1 base, the J end lost 2 bases, and 11 bases lay between the germline ends.